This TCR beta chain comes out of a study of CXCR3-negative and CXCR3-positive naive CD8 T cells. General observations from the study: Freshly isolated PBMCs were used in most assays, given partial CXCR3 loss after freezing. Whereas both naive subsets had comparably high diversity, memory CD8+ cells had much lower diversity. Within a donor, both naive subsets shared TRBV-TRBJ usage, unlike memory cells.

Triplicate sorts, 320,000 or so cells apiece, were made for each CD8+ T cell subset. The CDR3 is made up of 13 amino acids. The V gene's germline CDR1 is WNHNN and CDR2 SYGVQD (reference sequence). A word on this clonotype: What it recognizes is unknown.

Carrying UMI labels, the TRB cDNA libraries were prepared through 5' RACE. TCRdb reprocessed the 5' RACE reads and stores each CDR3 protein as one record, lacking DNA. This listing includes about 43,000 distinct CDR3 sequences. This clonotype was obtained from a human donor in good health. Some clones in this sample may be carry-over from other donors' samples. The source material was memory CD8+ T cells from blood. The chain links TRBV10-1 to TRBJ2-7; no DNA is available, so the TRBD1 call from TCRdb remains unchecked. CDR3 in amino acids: CASRRESSYEQYF.